What follows are 29 T cell receptor beta chains derived from one specimen sequenced in a study of cytomegalovirus exposure and HLA in healthy donors. It was with 60 Vbeta and 13 Jbeta primers that the PCR ran. Some clones are missing from TCRdb's copy, which holds only in-frame ones; the method was immunoSEQ multiplex PCR. Among 150,000 to 200,000 clones listed, 80% were seen once. The sample was PBMCs. All receptors derive from a boy aged 5-17 years in good health and CMV-seronegative.

This sequence joins TRBV6-6 and TRBJ1-3, with D perhaps matching TRBD1 (5 bases). The CDR3 sequence is 14 residues long. V dropped 2 bases and J dropped 4 bases, with 9 bases sitting between them. Germline-derived CDR1 and CDR2 are MNHNY and SVGAGI (reference sequence). CDR3 region: CASSYHGGGNTIYF. In nucleotides, the CDR3 is TGTGCCAGCAGTTACCATGGGGGGGGAAACACCATATATTTT.

The table lists this clone with a count of one. This chain links TRBV29-1 with TRBJ1-1; D unclear. This CDR3 spans 11 amino acids. Germline-derived CDR1 and CDR2 are SQVTM and ANQGSEA. Trimming took off 5 bases at V and 4 bases at J, with 8 bases between the two ends. Written as DNA, the CDR3 is TGCAGCGTTCGTTTCCCCACTGAAGCTTTCTTT. It translates to CSVRFPTEAFF.

The chain links TRBV6-5 to TRBJ2-5; 10 bases agree with TRBD2. The DNA end favors TRBJ2-7, so the J call may be wrong. Per the germline V gene, CDR1 is MNHEY and CDR2 is SVGAGI. CDR3 length equals 15 residues. The CDR3 region has the DNA TGTGCCAGCAGCTCCGGACTAGCGGCCAACTACGAGCAGTACTTC. It encodes CASSSGLAANYEQYF.

This chain links TRBV7-3 with TRBJ2-1; D unclear. The CDR3 covers 16 residues. V was pared by 5 bases and J by 7 bases, with 21 bases between. Germline V gene lookup returns CDR1 SGHTA and CDR2 FQGTGA. Written as DNA, the CDR3 is TGTGCCAGCAGCCCGAGTTCTCGTCAGTACGGGAATGAGCAGTTCTTC. Translating it yields CASSPSSRQYGNEQFF. Using reference TRBV7-3 and TRBJ2-1 for the parts outside the CDR3, the full variable domain is GAGVSQTPSNKVTEKGKYVELRCDPISGHTALYWYRQSLGQGPEFLIYFQGTGAADDSGLPNDRFFAVRPEGSVSTLKIQRTERGDSAVYLCASSPSSRQYGNEQFFGPGTRLTVL.

CDR3 coding DNA: TGTGCCAGCAGCGGAGGGAGCACTGAAGCTTTCTTT. Protein: CASSGGSTEAFF. The V and J genes are TRBV9 and TRBJ1-1; D gene unclear. The CDR3 loop spans 12 amino acids. The germline V gene has CDR1 SGDLS and CDR2 YYNGEE. The ends were cut back, 3 bases at V and 4 bases at J, with 7 bases in the middle.

V is TRBV19 and J is TRBJ2-7; 8 bases match TRBD1. The germline CDR1 and CDR2 sequences are LNHDA and SQIVND (reference sequence). V lost 9 bases to trimming and J lost 3 bases; unmatched junction nucleotides: 19. The CDR3 is made up of 17 amino acids. The CDR3 sequence is CASEGQVSFWRDYEQYF. CDR3 coding DNA: TGTGCCAGCGAGGGACAGGTTTCCTTTTGGAGGGACTACGAGCAGTACTTC. The complete variable domain, with remaining parts taken from reference TRBV19 and TRBJ2-7, reads DGGITQSPKYLFRKEGQNVTLSCEQNLNHDAMYWYRQDPGQGLRLIYYSQIVNDFQKGDIAEGYSVSREKKESFPLTVTSAQKNPTAFYLCASEGQVSFWRDYEQYFGPGTRLTVT.

The V gene is TRBV19, the J gene TRBJ2-5; weak D call: TRBD2 (6 bases). Trimming shortened V by 4 bases and J by 5 bases, and 17 bases separated the two germline ends. The CDR3 has 15 amino acids. Germline assignment: CDR1 LNHDA and CDR2 SQIVND (reference sequence). CDR3 coding DNA: TGTGCCAGTAGTACGGGGGAGAGTCCAGTGGAGACCCAGTACTTC. Translated, it gives CASSTGESPVETQYF.

V usage is TRBV9 and J usage is TRBJ1-5; 8 bases are shared with TRBD1. Germline loops: CDR1 SGDLS, CDR2 YYNGEE. The junction had 9 bases not matched to a gene; V was cut back by 4 bases and J by 6 bases. The CDR3 runs 15 residues. DNA of the CDR3: TGTGCCAGCAGCACTCGGACAGGGCTAGGTCAGCCCCAGCATTTT. Its translation is CASSTRTGLGQPQHF. Based on the CDR3 plus reference TRBV9 and TRBJ1-5, the full variable domain is DSGVTQTPKHLITATGQRVTLRCSPRSGDLSVYWYQQSLDQGLQFLIQYYNGEERAKGNILERFSAQQFPDLHSELNLSSLELGDSALYFCASSTRTGLGQPQHFGDGTRLSIL.

The gene calls are TRBV10-3 and TRBJ1-2; D unresolved. V lost 0 bases, J lost 5 bases, and 10 bases lay in between. The germline CDR1 and CDR2 sequences are ENHRY and SYGVKD. This CDR3 has 14 amino acids. The CDR3 here is CAISESTGFYGYTF. The CDR3 DNA is TGTGCCATCAGTGAGTCGACGGGATTTTATGGCTACACCTTC.

The sample holds one count of this clone. The chain joins TRBV6-1 to TRBJ1-5; 7 positions match TRBD1. With V trimmed by 7 bases and J by 1 base, 7 bases remained unmatched. There are 15 residues in the CDR3. CDR1 MNHNS and CDR2 SASEGT come from the germline V gene. The CDR3 DNA is TGTGCCAGCAATACTCCGGGACAGAGCAATCAGCCCCAGCATTTT. Translating gives CASNTPGQSNQPQHF.

This rearrangement joins TRBV4-3 to TRBJ2-7; D gene ambiguous. Germline CDR1 LGHNA, CDR2 YSLEER. Trimming removed 2 bases at V and 2 bases at J, with 13 bases between. The CDR3 consists of 15 residues. The CDR3 bases are TGCGCCAGCAGCCAAAACATGAGGATTACCTACGAGCAGTACTTC. It encodes CASSQNMRITYEQYF.

V is TRBV28 and J is TRBJ1-2, with no clear D. Germline values: CDR1 MDHEN, CDR2 SYDVKM. CDR3 length: 14 amino acids. The V end lost 7 bases, the J end lost 2 bases, and 14 bases lay between the germline ends. Here the CDR3 reads CASNPEERNYGYTF. The CDR3 nucleotides read TGTGCCAGCAACCCCGAAGAACGGAACTATGGCTACACCTTC.

This clone showed up just a few times. V and J are TRBV4-3 and TRBJ1-2, with 10 bases matching TRBD1. Germline V CDR1 and CDR2: LGHNA, YSLEER. CDR3 length: 15 amino acids. The junction had 7 bases not matched to a gene; V was cut back by 5 bases and J by 4 bases. This chain's CDR3 is CASSTRTGGFYGYTF. As DNA, the CDR3 is TGCGCCAGCAGCACTCGGACAGGGGGGTTCTATGGCTACACCTTC.

The chain employs TRBV7-9 and TRBJ1-1, with 8 nucleotides matching TRBD1. The CDR3 sequence is 17 residues long. Germline V gives CDR1 SEHNR, CDR2 FQNEAQ (reference sequence). Trimming took 5 bases from V and 1 from J; bases not matched to a gene: 12. This CDR3 reads CASSPGGYSLKNTEAFF. The CDR3 region has the DNA TGTGCCAGCAGCCCAGGGGGCTACAGCCTAAAGAACACTGAAGCTTTCTTT.

The count of this clone is one. This chain connects TRBV18 to TRBJ2-7, with a tentative D call TRBD1 (6 bases). This CDR3 has 14 residues. CDR1 and CDR2 from the germline V gene are KGHSH and LQKENI. Trimming removed 2 bases from V and 5 bases from J, with 13 bases in between. CDR3 in DNA: TGTGCCAGCTCACCAACAGGGCTGAGGGACGAGCAGTACTTC. This gives the protein CASSPTGLRDEQYF.

This clone appeared once. The chain carries TRBV9 and TRBJ1-2; 7 bases align to TRBD1. The CDR3 covers 17 residues. V trimming: 0 bases; J trimming: 6 bases; junction bases outside the gene matches: 14. Germline V CDR1 and CDR2: SGDLS, YYNGEE. CDR3: CASSVATGTEGRDGYTF. The DNA of the CDR3 is TGTGCCAGCAGCGTAGCTACGGGGACAGAAGGTCGGGATGGCTACACCTTC.

This clone showed up just once. The V and J genes are TRBV19 and TRBJ1-6, with D maybe TRBD1 (6 bases). The V and J ends lost 0 bases and 10 bases respectively, with 13 bases between them. The germline gives CDR1 LNHDA, CDR2 SQIVND (reference sequence). The CDR3 has 15 amino acids. CDR3 bases: TGTGCCAGTAGTATAGATGGGGCAGGGGAATCACCCCTCCACTTT. Its protein product is CASSIDGAGESPLHF.

The V and J genes are TRBV4-3 and TRBJ2-7, with 9 bases aligning to TRBD2. V was clipped by 0 bases and J by 2 bases; unmatched bases: 11. CDR1 is LGHNA and CDR2 is YSLEER in the germline V gene. This CDR3 contains 18 residues. The CDR3 nucleotides are TGCGCCAGCAGCCAAGACAGGCCTAGCGGGACCAGAACCTACGAGCAGTACTTC. Protein: CASSQDRPSGTRTYEQYF.

This clone has only a few counts. The limits of the CDR3 on the DNA are not certain, so only TCRdb's listed CDR3 is given. The rearrangement uses TRBV7-6 and TRBJ2-7; TRBD1, the table's D call, was not compared with the DNA. The CDR3 comprises 14 residues, both ends counted. The V gene's germline CDR1 is SGHVS and CDR2 FNYEAQ. Here the CDR3 reads CASSFSVSGDEQYF.

The chain combines TRBV9 with TRBJ2-3; a possible D gene is TRBD1 (6 bases). V dropped 7 bases and J dropped 13 bases, with 10 bases sitting between them. The CDR3 sequence is 9 residues long. Germline V CDR1 and CDR2: SGDLS, YYNGEE. The CDR3 sequence: CASGYREYF. In DNA form, the CDR3 reads TGTGCCAGCGGTTACAGGGAGTATTTT.

The chain recombines TRBV5-8 with TRBJ2-7, with D possibly being TRBD1 (5 bases). This CDR3 is 17 amino acids long. CDR1 is SGHTS and CDR2 is YDEGEE in the germline V gene. V lost 4 bases to trimming and J lost 3 bases, with 23 bases between them. The CDR3 nucleotides are TGTGCCAGCAGCCCGTTTAAAGGTAGTGACAGCCACTACGAGCAGTACTTC. Protein product: CASSPFKGSDSHYEQYF.

This clone has just one count. V gene TRBV6-4 combines with J gene TRBJ2-2; 10 nucleotides line up with TRBD1. CDR3 length: 14 amino acids. V lost 6 bases to trimming and J lost 3 bases; unmatched junction nucleotides: 1. CDR1 is MRHNA and CDR2 is SNTAGT in the germline V gene. The CDR3 spells CASRTGGDTGELFF. The CDR3 coding sequence is TGTGCCAGCAGGACAGGGGGCGACACCGGGGAGCTGTTTTTT.

The CDR3 nucleotides are TGTGCCAGCAGTAGGGACAACTTAAATCAGCCCCAGCATTTT. Protein: CASSRDNLNQPQHF. This rearrangement joins TRBV28 to TRBJ1-5; tentatively, D is TRBD1 (6 bases). Looked up from germline, CDR1 is MDHEN and CDR2 is SYDVKM. V lost 5 bases to trimming and J lost 4 bases, with 12 bases between them. The CDR3 length is 14 residues. The complete variable domain, with remaining parts taken from reference TRBV28 and TRBJ1-5, reads DVKVTQSSRYLVKRTGEKVFLECVQDMDHENMFWYRQDPGLGLRLIYFSYDVKMKEKGDIPEGYSVSREKKERFSLILESASTNQTSMYLCASSRDNLNQPQHFGDGTRLSIL.

In this sample, this clone turned up a few times. The V call is TRBV19, the J call TRBJ1-2, with 7 bases that match TRBD1. Trimming at V came to 3 bases and at J to 6 bases, leaving 4 bases not matched to a gene. The CDR3 spans 13 residues. Germline V CDR1 and CDR2: LNHDA, SQIVND (reference sequence). CDR3 residues: CASSIGDRDGYTF. CDR3 bases: TGTGCCAGTAGTATCGGTGACAGGGATGGCTACACCTTC. Filled out from reference TRBV19 and TRBJ1-2, the complete variable domain reads DGGITQSPKYLFRKEGQNVTLSCEQNLNHDAMYWYRQDPGQGLRLIYYSQIVNDFQKGDIAEGYSVSREKKESFPLTVTSAQKNPTAFYLCASSIGDRDGYTFGSGTRLTVV.

V usage is TRBV5-4 and J usage is TRBJ1-4, with 7 positions matching TRBD1. J was trimmed by 3 bases and V by 3 bases; bases with no gene match: 8. Germline lookup yields CDR1 SGHNT and CDR2 YYREEE (reference sequence). The CDR3 covers 16 residues. The CDR3 nucleotides are TGTGCCAGCAGCTCCGCCCGGACAGGTCCTAATGAAAAACTGTTTTTT. Residues: CASSSARTGPNEKLFF.

The chain links TRBV28 to TRBJ1-1; TRBD1 is a possible D gene (6 bases). From germline, CDR1 is MDHEN and CDR2 SYDVKM. CDR3 size: 14 residues. V shed 5 bases and J shed 0 bases, with 10 bases lying between them. Written as DNA, the CDR3 is TGTGCCAGCAGTCCGAACAGGGTGAACACTGAAGCTTTCTTT. This translates into CASSPNRVNTEAFF.

The chain is built from TRBV7-9 and TRBJ1-1; tentative D call: TRBD1 (5 bases). Germline V CDR1 and CDR2: SEHNR, FQNEAQ (reference sequence). The germline V and J ends were trimmed by 1 base and 0 bases, with 9 bases remaining between them. This CDR3 spans 15 amino acids. This chain's CDR3 is CASSLGQTMNTEAFF. CDR3 nucleotide sequence: TGTGCCAGCAGCTTAGGACAGACAATGAACACTGAAGCTTTCTTT.

V usage is TRBV4-1 and J usage is TRBJ2-7, with a possible D match to TRBD2 (6 bases). This CDR3 contains 16 residues. Germline lookup yields CDR1 MGHRA and CDR2 YSYEKL. Trimming removed 0 bases from V and 4 bases from J, with 16 bases in between. Here the CDR3 reads CASSQEGRGRIYEQYF. The CDR3 DNA reads as TGCGCCAGCAGCCAAGAGGGCCGAGGGAGGATATACGAGCAGTACTTC.

This clone has just one count. The chain has TRBV5-1 and TRBJ1-2, with D possibly TRBD1 on 5 matching bases. Germline V gene data show CDR1 as SGHRS and CDR2 as YFSETQ. V was pared by 3 bases and J by 4 bases, with 16 bases between. There are 15 residues in the CDR3. The CDR3 region has the DNA TGCGCCAGCAGCTCTGGGCCCAGGCAGGGCTATGGCTACACCTTC. It encodes CASSSGPRQGYGYTF. The full variable domain, its missing parts supplied by reference TRBV5-1 and TRBJ1-2, is KAGVTQTPRYLIKTRGQQVTLSCSPISGHRSVSWYQQTPGQGLQFLFEYFSETQRNKGNFPGRFSGRQFSNSRSEMNVSTLELGDSALYLCASSSGPRQGYGYTFGSGTRLTVV.